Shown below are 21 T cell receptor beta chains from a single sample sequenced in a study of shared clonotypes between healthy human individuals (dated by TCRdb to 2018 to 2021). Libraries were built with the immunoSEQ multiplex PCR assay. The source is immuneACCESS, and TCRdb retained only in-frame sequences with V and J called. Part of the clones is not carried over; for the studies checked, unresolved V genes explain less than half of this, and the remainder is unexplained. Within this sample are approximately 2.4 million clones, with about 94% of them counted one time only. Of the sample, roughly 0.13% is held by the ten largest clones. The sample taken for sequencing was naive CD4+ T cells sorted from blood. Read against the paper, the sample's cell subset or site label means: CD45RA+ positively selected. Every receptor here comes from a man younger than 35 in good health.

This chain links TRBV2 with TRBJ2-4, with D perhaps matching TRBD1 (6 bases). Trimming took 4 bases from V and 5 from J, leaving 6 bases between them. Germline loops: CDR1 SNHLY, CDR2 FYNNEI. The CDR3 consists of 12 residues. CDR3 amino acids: CASSGQENIQYF. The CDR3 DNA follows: TGTGCCAGCAGTGGACAGGAAAACATTCAGTACTTC.

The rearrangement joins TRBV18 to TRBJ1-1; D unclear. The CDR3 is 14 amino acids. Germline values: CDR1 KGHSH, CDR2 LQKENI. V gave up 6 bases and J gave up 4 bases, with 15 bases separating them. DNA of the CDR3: TGTGCCAGCTCCCCCAGCATGGGGATCACTGAAGCTTTCTTT. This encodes CASSPSMGITEAFF.

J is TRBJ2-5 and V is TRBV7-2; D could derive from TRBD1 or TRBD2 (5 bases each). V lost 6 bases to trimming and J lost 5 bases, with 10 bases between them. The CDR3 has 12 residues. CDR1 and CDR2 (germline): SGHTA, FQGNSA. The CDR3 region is CASRDGAETQYF. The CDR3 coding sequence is TGTGCCAGCAGGGACGGGGCCGAGACCCAGTACTTC. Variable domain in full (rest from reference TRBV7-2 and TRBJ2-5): GAGVSQSPSNKVTEKGKDVELRCDPISGHTALYWYRQSLGQGLEFLIYFQGNSAPDKSGLPSDRFSAERTGGSVSTLTIQRTQQEDSAVYLCASRDGAETQYFGPGTRLLVL.

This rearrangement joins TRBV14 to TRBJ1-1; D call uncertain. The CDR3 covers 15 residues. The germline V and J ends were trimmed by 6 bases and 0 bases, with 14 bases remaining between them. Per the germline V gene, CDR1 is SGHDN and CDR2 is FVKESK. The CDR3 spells CASRIGGEMNTEAFF. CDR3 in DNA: TGTGCCAGCAGAATTGGTGGAGAGATGAACACTGAAGCTTTCTTT.

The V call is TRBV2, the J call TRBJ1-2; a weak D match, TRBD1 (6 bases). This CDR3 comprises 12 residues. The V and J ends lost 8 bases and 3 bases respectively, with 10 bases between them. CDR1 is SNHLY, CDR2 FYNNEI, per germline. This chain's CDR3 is CASSGGYYGYTF. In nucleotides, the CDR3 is TGTGCCAGCTCCGGGGGCTACTATGGCTACACCTTC.

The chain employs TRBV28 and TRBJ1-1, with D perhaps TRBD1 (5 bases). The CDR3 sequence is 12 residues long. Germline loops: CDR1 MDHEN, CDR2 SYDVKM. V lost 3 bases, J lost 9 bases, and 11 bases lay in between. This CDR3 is CASSFVQGQAFF. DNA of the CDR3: TGTGCCAGCAGTTTTGTCCAGGGACAAGCTTTCTTT. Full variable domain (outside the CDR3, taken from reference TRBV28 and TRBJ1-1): DVKVTQSSRYLVKRTGEKVFLECVQDMDHENMFWYRQDPGLGLRLIYFSYDVKMKEKGDIPEGYSVSREKKERFSLILESASTNQTSMYLCASSFVQGQAFFGQGTRLTVV.

The CDR3 region has the DNA TGTGCCAGCAGTTTATTGGACAGGTACGAGCAGTACTTC. As protein: CASSLLDRYEQYF. The chain uses TRBV28 and TRBJ2-7, with 7 bases matching TRBD1. V was clipped by 1 base and J by 4 bases; unmatched bases: 1. Germline-derived CDR1 and CDR2 are MDHEN and SYDVKM. This CDR3 has 13 residues.

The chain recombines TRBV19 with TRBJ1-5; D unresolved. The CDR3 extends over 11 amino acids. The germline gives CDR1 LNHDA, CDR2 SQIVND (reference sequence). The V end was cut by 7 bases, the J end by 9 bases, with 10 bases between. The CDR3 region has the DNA TGTGCCAGTACCGCCGGTGGGCCCCAGCATTTT. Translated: CASTAGGPQHF.

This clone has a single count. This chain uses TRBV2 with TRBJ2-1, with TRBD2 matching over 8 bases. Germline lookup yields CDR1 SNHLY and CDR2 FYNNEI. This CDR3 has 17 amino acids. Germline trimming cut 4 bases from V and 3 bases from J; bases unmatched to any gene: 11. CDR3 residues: CASSGNPSGGDYNEQFF. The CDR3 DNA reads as TGTGCCAGCAGTGGAAACCCCAGCGGGGGTGACTACAATGAGCAGTTCTTC.

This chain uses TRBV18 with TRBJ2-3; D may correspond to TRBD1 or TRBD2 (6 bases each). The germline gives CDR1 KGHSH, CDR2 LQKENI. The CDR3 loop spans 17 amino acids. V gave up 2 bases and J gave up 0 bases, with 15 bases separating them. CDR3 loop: CASSPTRGAISTDTQYF. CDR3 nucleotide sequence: TGTGCCAGCTCACCAACAAGGGGGGCCATCAGCACAGATACGCAGTATTTT.

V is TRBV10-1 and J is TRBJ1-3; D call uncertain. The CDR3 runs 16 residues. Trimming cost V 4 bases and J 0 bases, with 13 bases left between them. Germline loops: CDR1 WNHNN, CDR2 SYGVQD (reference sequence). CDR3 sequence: CASSGGPGISGNTIYF. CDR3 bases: TGCGCCAGCAGTGGAGGACCGGGGATCTCTGGAAACACCATATATTTT.

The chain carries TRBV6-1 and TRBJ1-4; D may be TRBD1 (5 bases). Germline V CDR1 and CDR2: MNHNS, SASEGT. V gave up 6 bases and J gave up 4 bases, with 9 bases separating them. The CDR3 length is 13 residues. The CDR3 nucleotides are TGTGCCAGCAGGGTGGGGGATAATGAAAAACTGTTTTTT. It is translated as CASRVGDNEKLFF.

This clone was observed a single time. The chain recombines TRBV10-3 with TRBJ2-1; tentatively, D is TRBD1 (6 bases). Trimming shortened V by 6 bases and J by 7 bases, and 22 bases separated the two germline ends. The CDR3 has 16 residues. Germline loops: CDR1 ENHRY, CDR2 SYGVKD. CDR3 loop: CAISQGSTGFANEQFF. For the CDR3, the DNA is TGTGCCATCAGCCAAGGCTCCACAGGGTTCGCGAATGAGCAGTTCTTC.

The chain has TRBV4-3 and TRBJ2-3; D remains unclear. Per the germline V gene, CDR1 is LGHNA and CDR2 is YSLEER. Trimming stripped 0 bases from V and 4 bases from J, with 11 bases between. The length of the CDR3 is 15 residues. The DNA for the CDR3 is TGCGCCAGCAGCCAAGAGGTCCAGGAAGCAGATACGCAGTATTTT. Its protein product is CASSQEVQEADTQYF.

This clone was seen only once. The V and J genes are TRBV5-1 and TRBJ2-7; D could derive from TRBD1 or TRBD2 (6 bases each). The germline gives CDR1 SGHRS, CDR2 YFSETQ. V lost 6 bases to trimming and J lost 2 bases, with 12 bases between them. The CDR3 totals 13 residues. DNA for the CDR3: TGCGCCAGCACGCCCGGGGGCACCTACGAGCAGTACTTC. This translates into CASTPGGTYEQYF.

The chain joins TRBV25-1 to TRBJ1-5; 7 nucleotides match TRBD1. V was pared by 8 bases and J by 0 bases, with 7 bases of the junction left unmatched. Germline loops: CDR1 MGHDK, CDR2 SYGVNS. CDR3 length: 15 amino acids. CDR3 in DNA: TGTGCCAGCGGGGACAGCCAATATAGCAATCAGCCCCAGCATTTT. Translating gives CASGDSQYSNQPQHF.

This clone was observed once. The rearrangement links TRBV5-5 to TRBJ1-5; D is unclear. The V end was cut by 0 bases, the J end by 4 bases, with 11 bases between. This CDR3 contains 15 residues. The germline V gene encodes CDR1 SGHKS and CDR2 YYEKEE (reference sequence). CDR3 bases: TGTGCCAGCAGCTTGGGGGGTACTAGTAATCAGCCCCAGCATTTT. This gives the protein CASSLGGTSNQPQHF.

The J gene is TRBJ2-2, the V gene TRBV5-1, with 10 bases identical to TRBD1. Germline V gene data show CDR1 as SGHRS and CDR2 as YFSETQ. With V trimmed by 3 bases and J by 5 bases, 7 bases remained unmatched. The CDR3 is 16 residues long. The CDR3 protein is CASSSTPGQGTGELFF. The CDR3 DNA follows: TGCGCCAGCAGCTCAACTCCGGGACAGGGGACCGGGGAGCTGTTTTTT.

The CDR3 DNA sequence: TGCGCCAGCAGCATGACCGGGACAGCTTCCACTGAAGCTTTCTTT. It codes for CASSMTGTASTEAFF. V and J are TRBV5-1 and TRBJ1-1, with TRBD1 matching over 7 bases. Germline V CDR1 and CDR2: SGHRS, YFSETQ. This CDR3 region has 15 residues. The V gene end was trimmed by 4 bases and the J gene end by 4 bases; junction bases not matched to a gene: 10.

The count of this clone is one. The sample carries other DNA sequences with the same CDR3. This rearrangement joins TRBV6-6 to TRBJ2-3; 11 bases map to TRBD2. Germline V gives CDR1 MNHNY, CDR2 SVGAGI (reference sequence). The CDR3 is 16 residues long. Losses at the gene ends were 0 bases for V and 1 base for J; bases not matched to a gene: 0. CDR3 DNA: TGTGCCAGCAGTTACTCGACTAGCGGGGGCACAGATACGCAGTATTTT. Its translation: CASSYSTSGGTDTQYF.

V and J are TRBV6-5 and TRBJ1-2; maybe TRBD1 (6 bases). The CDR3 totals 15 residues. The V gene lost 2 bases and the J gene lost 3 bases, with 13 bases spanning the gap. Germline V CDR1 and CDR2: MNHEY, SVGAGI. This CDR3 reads CASSYHSEGDYGYTF. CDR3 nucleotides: TGTGCCAGCAGTTACCACTCGGAGGGGGACTATGGCTACACCTTC.